The 2 T cell receptor beta chains presented below share a single source sample, sequenced in a study of T cell repertoires in cytomegalovirus infection. MiXCR was run by TCRdb on the reads, yielding one entry per CDR3 protein. Altogether 250,000 or so distinct CDR3 sequences are present, approximately 8.3% being singletons, with the ten largest covering roughly 16%. Sequenced sample: PBMCs. Source of these receptors: a human donor in good health (CMV status not recorded). Some clones in this sample may be carry-over from other donors' samples.

This clonotype was recorded at least ten times. The J gene is TRBJ1-1, the V gene TRBV27, with TRBD1 identical over 9 bases. Germline V gives CDR1 MNHEY, CDR2 SMNVEV (reference sequence). V was pared by 2 bases and J by 6 bases, with 10 bases of the junction left unmatched. This CDR3 region has 16 residues. The CDR3: CASSLRGQGFLSEAFF. CDR3 nucleotides: TGTGCCAGCAGTTTAAGGGGACAGGGATTCTTGTCTGAAGCTTTCTTT.

This chain joins TRBV7-2 and TRBJ1-4, with D perhaps TRBD1 (5 bases). The CDR3 is 15 amino acids. Germline V lookup: CDR1 SGHTA, CDR2 FQGNSA. V lost 5 bases and J 6 bases, leaving 16 bases between the germline ends. The CDR3 region has the DNA TGTGCCAGCAGCCCAGGGCAGGGAGGTTATGAAAAACTGTTTTTT. Its protein product is CASSPGQGGYEKLFF.